This T cell receptor beta chain stems from a study of T cell responses to AZD1222 COVID-19 vaccine. Study conclusions and caveats: Donors were chiefly white British, with a greater number of females, and clonal diversity was perhaps underestimated.

V was trimmed by 2 bases and J by 3 bases, leaving 13 bases between them. This CDR3 region has 16 residues. CDR1 MNHEY and CDR2 SVGEGT come from the germline V gene. Of note for this clone: Its antigen is unidentified.

Only in-frame clones appear in the TCRdb table, and some are missing; sequencing was by immunoSEQ multiplex PCR. The sample shows about 150,000 clones, around 93% of them seen only once. This chain joins TRBV6-2 or TRBV6-3 and TRBJ2-2; D is possibly TRBD1 or TRBD2 (6 bases each). The sample consisted of peripheral blood, taken on day 0 of AZD1222 vaccination. The TCR comes from an adult in good health. The DNA for the CDR3 is TGTGCCAGCAGTTACCTACAGGGAGGCGACACCGGGGAGCTGTTTTTT. This sequence encodes CASSYLQGGDTGELFF.